This T cell receptor (beta chain) originates from a study of T-cell reconstitution after alpha-beta-depleted transplantation in children. A library of TCRbeta sequences, prepared with unique molecular identifiers, was generated. TCRdb reprocessed the PCR reads with MiXCR, giving one entry per CDR3 protein. The sample holds hundreds of thousands of distinct CDR3 sequences; approximately 16% are singletons and the top ten take approximately 1%. The CDR3 loop spans 14 amino acids. Losses at the gene ends were 4 bases for V and 2 bases for J; bases not matched to a gene: 3. CDR1 is LGHNA, CDR2 YNFKEQ, per germline.

The TCR comes from a human donor who donated a stem cell graft to a child with acute myeloid leukemia. V gene TRBV4-2 combines with J gene TRBJ2-5; 8 bases fit TRBD2. Sequencing used PBMCs from the stem cell graft donor, obtained from the stem cell graft. Here the CDR3 DNA reads TGTGCCAGCAGCCCAGCGGGGGCGCAAGAGACCCAGTACTTC. Translated: CASSPAGAQETQYF.